The rows below give T cell receptor beta chains drawn from one sample of a study of T cell responses to AZD1222 COVID-19 vaccine. Clones were sequenced by immunoSEQ multiplex PCR, and TCRdb holds only the in-frame ones, with some missing. The table lists about 140,000 clones, roughly 92% of them singletons. Sample: peripheral blood, taken on day 0 of AZD1222 vaccination. These receptors all come from an adult in good health. CDR3s include the opening cysteine and the closing phenylalanine or tryptophan. D genes are given only for firm matches.

DNA: TGTGCCAGCAGCCAACGAATAACCGGGACTGCCTCGATCGGGGCCAACGTCCTGACTTTC
CDR3: CASSQRITGTASIGANVLTF
D: .
J: TRBJ2-6
V: TRBV4-2

DNA: TGTGCCAGCAGCGAGAGCTCTGGAAACACCATATATTTT
CDR3: CASSESSGNTIYF
D: .
J: TRBJ1-3
V: TRBV9

DNA: TGTGCCAGCAGTCTTTTCCCGACACTAGCCAAAAACATTCAGTACTTC
CDR3: CASSLFPTLAKNIQYF
D: .
J: TRBJ2-4
V: TRBV2

DNA: TGTGCCAGCAGTTTAGAGGGGGGCGGTTCACCCCTCCACTTT
CDR3: CASSLEGGGSPLHF
D: .
J: TRBJ1-6
V: TRBV27

DNA: TGCGCCAGCAGTCAACCTGGGGCATTCCAGGGGGCCAAAGAGACCCAGTACTTC
CDR3: CASSQPGAFQGAKETQYF
D: TRBD1
J: TRBJ2-5
V: TRBV23-1

DNA: TGCAGCGCGACTAGCGCAACCTACGAGCAGTACTTC
CDR3: CSATSATYEQYF
D: TRBD2
J: TRBJ2-7
V: TRBV29-1

DNA: TGTGCCAGCGCCGAGAGAGGGGGGTATGGCTACACCTTC
CDR3: CASAERGGYGYTF
D: .
J: TRBJ1-2
V: TRBV2

DNA: TGTGCCAGCAGTTCCCCGGCAGACAATCAGCCCCAGCATTTT
CDR3: CASSSPADNQPQHF
D: .
J: TRBJ1-5
V: TRBV6-5

DNA: TGTGCCAGCTCCCCCGGGACATCAGATACGCAGTATTTT
CDR3: CASSPGTSDTQYF
D: .
J: TRBJ2-3
V: TRBV18

DNA: TGTGCCAGCAGCTCGCAGAGGGACACTGAAGCTTTCTTT
CDR3: CASSSQRDTEAFF
D: .
J: TRBJ1-1
V: TRBV7-9

DNA: TGTGCCAGCAGCCTACAGGGAGGGGGAGAGGGCTACACCTTC
CDR3: CASSLQGGGEGYTF
D: .
J: TRBJ1-2
V: TRBV28

DNA: TGTGCCAGCAGCTTAGGAATTGGAGGGGTGGAGTACACTGAAGCTTTCTTT
CDR3: CASSLGIGGVEYTEAFF
D: .
J: TRBJ1-1
V: TRBV7-6

DNA: TGCAGTGCTACTGACCAGGGTAGAACTAATGAAAAACTGTTTTTT
CDR3: CSATDQGRTNEKLFF
D: .
J: TRBJ1-4
V: TRBV20-1

DNA: TGTGCCAGCAGGCCACACGGACGCACTGAAGCTTTCTTT
CDR3: CASRPHGRTEAFF
D: .
J: TRBJ1-1
V: TRBV14

DNA: TGTGCCAGCAGCTTAGGAAGCGGGGCGAGCTCCTACAATGAGCAGTTCTTC
CDR3: CASSLGSGASSYNEQFF
D: TRBD2
J: TRBJ2-1
V: TRBV11-2

DNA: TGCGCCAGCAGCCAAGAGGTGGGGGCAGGGGAGACCCAGTACTTC
CDR3: CASSQEVGAGETQYF
D: .
J: TRBJ2-5
V: TRBV4-1

DNA: TGCGCCAGCAGCTTGCCCCAGGGGGCGGACAATGAGCAGTTCTTC
CDR3: CASSLPQGADNEQFF
D: TRBD1
J: TRBJ2-1
V: TRBV5-1

DNA: TGTGCCAGCAGTAGACGACAGGGAGGTCAGCCCCAGCATTTT
CDR3: CASSRRQGGQPQHF
D: TRBD1
J: TRBJ1-5
V: TRBV6-5